The TCR beta chain described here comes from a study of blood T cell repertoires in COVID-19. Study-wide context: The analysed material was cDNA or gDNA that came from T cells, B-cell-depleted T cells, or PBMCs.

In the source study's methods: Quantification of nucleated cells was approximated via reference gene primer amplification. Clones were read by immunoSEQ multiplex PCR, and TCRdb kept only the in-frame ones, dropping some. That table furnishes V, J and clone size, whereas the DNA furnished D and trimming. This sample has some 180,000 clones, with approximately 82% found just once. CDR1 and CDR2 from the germline V gene are LNHDA and SQIVND (reference sequence). The CDR3 is made up of 15 amino acids. V gave up 8 bases and J gave up 0 bases, with 14 bases separating them. This clone was counted a few times. The cohort comprised adults aged 18 to 89 years residing in approximately 25 US areas.

Material for sequencing was PBMCs or T cells enriched from blood (not recorded which). The clonotype comes from a woman aged 60 to 75 with acute COVID-19. The chain uses TRBV19 and TRBJ1-5, with D possibly TRBD1 on 5 matching bases. CDR3 nucleotide sequence: TGTGCCAGTGGACAACAGGTGAATAGCAATCAGCCCCAGCATTTT. This sequence encodes CASGQQVNSNQPQHF.